This T cell receptor beta chain stems from a study of blood T cell repertoires in COVID-19. Profiling relied on immunoSEQ multiplex PCR, and the TCRdb table lists in-frame clones only, not all of them. The table shows fewer than 200,000 clones, with less than 85% occurring only once. The germline CDR1 and CDR2 sequences are KGHDR and SFDVKD. The CDR3 contains 13 residues. Trimming cost V 9 bases and J 7 bases; bases outside gene matches: 7. Sequenced material: peripheral blood. The chain is built from TRBV24-1 and TRBJ1-4, with 7 bases matching TRBD1. This receptor was obtained from a woman aged 80 or over with acute or convalescent COVID-19. As DNA, the CDR3 is TGTGCCACCCAACAGGGGATTGGTGAAAAACTGTTTTTT. Translating it yields CATQQGIGEKLFF.